Sequencing of this T cell receptor (beta chain) was carried out in a study of human thymus T cells. General observations from the study: An apparent bias in V and J gene usage was seen in thymic and blood repertoires.

Concerning this clone: Its antigen is unidentified.

This CDR3 contains 16 residues. The germline V gene has CDR1 LGHNA and CDR2 YSLEER. V lost 1 base and J lost 0, with 12 bases in between. TCRdb's table, derived via immunoSEQ multiplex PCR, lists solely in-frame clones and lacks some. The data show roughly 120,000 clones, around 94% seen once. Surgeons resected thymus tissue during corrective heart surgery. Healthy Finnish infants undergoing corrective surgery for congenital heart defects were used as donors. Specimen: thymus tissue. The receptor's source is a boy under two years old with a congenital heart defect but otherwise immunologically healthy. The chain links TRBV4-3 to TRBJ1-1, with unresolved D. CDR3 sequence: CASSQGRRRVNTEAFF. Written as DNA, the CDR3 is TGCGCCAGCAGCCAAGGAAGGCGGCGGGTGAACACTGAAGCTTTCTTT.